Following are 20 T cell receptor beta chains from one sample sequenced in a study of blood T cell repertoires in COVID-19. Generated by immunoSEQ multiplex PCR, the TCRdb table keeps only in-frame clones and is missing some. Of 150,000 to 200,000 clones in the sample, approximately 80% are singletons; the top ten hold under 15%. The specimen sequenced was PBMCs or T cells enriched from blood (not recorded which). These receptor sequences come from a woman aged 55-70 years who had recovered from COVID-19.

This clone was counted once. The V gene is TRBV5-1, the J gene TRBJ2-7, with 7 positions matching TRBD2. J was trimmed by 4 bases and V by 4 bases; bases with no gene match: 14. Germline CDR1 SGHRS, CDR2 YFSETQ. The CDR3 has 16 residues. The CDR3 nucleotides are TGCGCCAGCAGCCCTGGTAATAGCGGGCTAATATACGAGCAGTACTTC. The encoded protein is CASSPGNSGLIYEQYF.

J is TRBJ1-1 and V is TRBV7-3; maybe TRBD1 (6 bases). Germline V CDR1 and CDR2: SGHTA, FQGTGA. Trimming removed 2 bases at V and 11 bases at J, with 15 bases between. This CDR3 has 13 residues. The CDR3 loop is CASSLREQGDAFF. The CDR3, as DNA: TGTGCCAGCAGCTTACGGGAACAGGGAGACGCTTTCTTT.

This chain uses TRBV30 with TRBJ2-1; D is undetermined. Trimming left V 0 bases short and J 0 bases short, with 9 bases between. Germline-derived CDR1 and CDR2 are GTSNPN and SVGIG (reference sequence). This CDR3 is built from 15 residues. The CDR3 bases are TGTGCCTGGAGTGTATTCAGAAGCTCCTACAATGAGCAGTTCTTC. It codes for CAWSVFRSSYNEQFF.

The chain recombines TRBV27 with TRBJ1-2, with 9 bases lining up with TRBD1. Germline CDR1 is MNHEY and CDR2 is SMNVEV (reference sequence). V was clipped by 6 bases and J by 5 bases; unmatched bases: 4. The length of the CDR3 is 13 residues. CDR3 residues: CASRTGGEYGYTF. The CDR3 DNA sequence: TGTGCCAGCAGGACAGGGGGGGAGTATGGCTACACCTTC.

The chain links TRBV6-5 to TRBJ1-4; D call uncertain. V lost 7 bases and J 0 bases, leaving 9 bases between the germline ends. Germline V gene data show CDR1 as MNHEY and CDR2 as SVGAGI. The CDR3 sequence is 14 residues long. CDR3 sequence reads: CASKREATNEKLFF. The DNA of the CDR3 is TGTGCCAGCAAACGGGAGGCAACTAATGAAAAACTGTTTTTT.

The table lists this clone with a count of one. V and J are TRBV11-1 and TRBJ2-2; TRBD2 agrees at 7 bases. The CDR3 is 15 amino acids. Trimming at V came to 7 bases and at J to 5 bases, leaving 10 bases not matched to a gene. Germline V gene lookup returns CDR1 SGHAT and CDR2 FQDESV (reference sequence). DNA of the CDR3: TGTGCCAGCACTCCGGTCGGGGGGTCTACCGGGGAGCTGTTTTTT. Its protein is CASTPVGGSTGELFF.

The chain carries TRBV5-5 and TRBJ1-2; D perhaps matches TRBD1 (5 bases). V was pared by 1 base and J by 0 bases, with 10 bases between. The CDR3 is 15 amino acids. Germline V gene lookup returns CDR1 SGHKS and CDR2 YYEKEE (reference sequence). The CDR3 reads CASSLRGNANYGYTF. CDR3 in DNA: TGTGCCAGCAGCTTGAGGGGAAACGCTAACTATGGCTACACCTTC.

This clone was recorded only once. V and J are TRBV2 and TRBJ2-3; 8 bases fit TRBD2. CDR1 SNHLY and CDR2 FYNNEI come from the germline V gene. The CDR3 spans 15 residues. V trimming: 7 bases; J trimming: 3 bases; junction bases outside the gene matches: 9. The CDR3 region is CASKPGLDFTDTQYF. The CDR3 DNA sequence: TGTGCCAGCAAACCGGGACTAGACTTTACAGATACGCAGTATTTT.

The chain links TRBV5-1 to TRBJ2-1; maybe TRBD1 (6 bases). V was trimmed by 6 bases and J by 5 bases, leaving 9 bases between them. The CDR3 is 12 residues long. Germline lookup yields CDR1 SGHRS and CDR2 YFSETQ. In DNA form, the CDR3 reads TGCGCCAGCAACAGGGACGACAATGAGCAGTTCTTC. It translates to CASNRDDNEQFF. Combining the CDR3 with reference TRBV5-1 and TRBJ2-1 gives the whole variable domain KAGVTQTPRYLIKTRGQQVTLSCSPISGHRSVSWYQQTPGQGLQFLFEYFSETQRNKGNFPGRFSGRQFSNSRSEMNVSTLELGDSALYLCASNRDDNEQFFGPGTRLTVL.

This clone was observed once. Here the CDR3 reads CASSEAADTEAFF. The DNA for the CDR3 is TGTGCCAGCAGTGAAGCGGCAGACACTGAAGCTTTCTTT. The chain employs TRBV6-1 and TRBJ1-1; D remains unclear. V was cut by 0 bases and J by 3 bases, with 5 bases left in between. This CDR3 is built from 13 residues. Germline CDR1 and CDR2: MNHNS and SASEGT.

The sample holds one count of this clone. The chain couples TRBV21-1 to TRBJ2-5; TRBD1, the table's D call, was not compared with the DNA. TRBV21-1 is classified as a pseudogene. The CDR3 sequence is 17 residues long. Written as DNA, the CDR3 is TGTGCCAGCAGGCACAGGGACAGGCCTCATCTGAGGGAGACCCAGTACTTC. Its protein is CASRHRDRPHLRETQYF.

This sequence joins TRBV5-8 and TRBJ1-5, with TRBD1 as a possible D gene (6 bases). Germline CDR1 and CDR2: SGHTS and YDEGEE. This CDR3 region has 12 residues. The CDR3 loop reads CATQGSNQPQHF. CDR3 bases: TGTGCTACACAGGGAAGCAATCAGCCCCAGCATTTT.

In its sample, this clone was seen once. The chain combines TRBV7-6 with TRBJ2-1, with D unclear. CDR3 size: 11 residues. Germline CDR1 is SGHVS and CDR2 is FNYEAQ. The germline V and J ends were trimmed by 8 bases and 12 bases, with 14 bases remaining between them. The CDR3 sequence is CASGSVGPQFF. The DNA for the CDR3 is TGTGCCAGCGGATCGGTGGGCCCGCAGTTCTTC.

The chain uses TRBV20-1 and TRBJ1-2, with 9 nucleotides matching TRBD1. Trimming cost V 3 bases and J 6 bases; bases outside gene matches: 8. The CDR3 consists of 14 residues. Germline V gene data show CDR1 as DFQATT and CDR2 as SNEGSKA (reference sequence). The CDR3 sequence: CSASLGQGVDGYTF. CDR3 DNA sequence: TGCAGTGCTAGTTTGGGACAGGGCGTGGATGGCTACACCTTC.

The chain links TRBV29-1 to TRBJ1-2, with D possibly matching TRBD1 (6 bases). Germline-derived CDR1 and CDR2 are SQVTM and ANQGSEA. Trimming took 3 bases from V and 3 from J, leaving 11 bases between them. This CDR3 is 13 amino acids long. CDR3 sequence: CSVEGAGYYGYTF. CDR3 sequence (DNA): TGCAGCGTTGAGGGGGCCGGATACTATGGCTACACCTTC.

The chain carries TRBV19 and TRBJ1-5; D may be TRBD1 (6 bases). CDR1 is LNHDA, CDR2 SQIVND, per germline (reference sequence). This CDR3 contains 14 residues. V gave up 3 bases and J gave up 6 bases, with 12 bases separating them. This CDR3 is CASSISAGVQPQHF. CDR3 nucleotides: TGTGCCAGTAGTATTTCGGCAGGGGTTCAGCCCCAGCATTTT. Complete variable domain (other parts from reference TRBV19 and TRBJ1-5): DGGITQSPKYLFRKEGQNVTLSCEQNLNHDAMYWYRQDPGQGLRLIYYSQIVNDFQKGDIAEGYSVSREKKESFPLTVTSAQKNPTAFYLCASSISAGVQPQHFGDGTRLSIL.

The chain links TRBV5-6 to TRBJ2-7; TRBD1 agrees at 9 bases. The CDR3 contains 14 residues. Germline CDR1 reads SGHDT; CDR2 reads YYEEEE. The J segment lost 3 bases and the V segment lost 3 bases, leaving 4 bases of the junction unmatched. The CDR3 sequence: CASSWGTGNYEQYF. As DNA, the CDR3 is TGTGCCAGCAGCTGGGGGACAGGGAACTACGAGCAGTACTTC.

This chain joins TRBV2 and TRBJ2-2, with 7 bases that match TRBD1. The CDR3 contains 15 residues. Germline V gene data show CDR1 as SNHLY and CDR2 as FYNNEI. The trim removed 8 bases at V and 5 bases at J, leaving 11 bases unmatched. The CDR3 DNA follows: TGTGCCAGCGAAAAGGGACAGTGGACAACCGGGGAGCTGTTTTTT. This gives the protein CASEKGQWTTGELFF.

V is TRBV24-1 and J is TRBJ1-1, with 8 bases lining up with TRBD1. The germline V gene has CDR1 KGHDR and CDR2 SFDVKD. V lost 4 bases to trimming and J lost 4 bases; unmatched junction nucleotides: 7. The CDR3 consists of 15 residues. CDR3 DNA sequence: TGTGCCACCAGTGAGTTGGACAGGGAGGCCACTGAAGCTTTCTTT. Its protein is CATSELDREATEAFF.

The chain has TRBV7-3 and TRBJ1-1; tentative D call: TRBD1 (6 bases). Trimming pared 2 bases from V and 3 bases from J, leaving 7 bases between. Germline CDR1 and CDR2: SGHTA and FQGTGA. The CDR3 is made up of 13 amino acids. CDR3 residues: CASSLQGYTEAFF. In DNA, the CDR3 is TGTGCCAGCAGCTTACAGGGGTACACTGAAGCTTTCTTT.